The 10 T cell receptor beta chains presented below share a single source sample, sequenced in a study of T cell repertoires in cytomegalovirus infection. No antigen is known for these receptors. TCRdb itself ran the reads through MiXCR, one entry per CDR3 protein. The repertoire consists of 95,000 to 150,000 distinct CDR3 sequences, with around 30% occurring once and the leading ten covering 58%. The sample consisted of CD8+ T cells from cultured PBMCs, taken from culture after CMV antigen stimulation. These receptor sequences come from a human donor in good health (CMV status not recorded). Some clones in this sample may be carry-over from other donors' samples.

J is TRBJ1-2 and V is TRBV6-2 or TRBV6-3, with TRBD1 identical over 7 bases. Germline assignment: CDR1 MNHEY and CDR2 SVGEGT. The CDR3 extends over 14 amino acids. The trim removed 0 bases at V and 4 bases at J, leaving 2 bases unmatched. CDR3 coding DNA: TGTGCCAGCAGTTACTCCCGACAGGGCTATGGCTACACCTTC. Its protein is CASSYSRQGYGYTF.

This clonotype was counted many times. The chain has TRBV6-1 and TRBJ2-1; D is ambiguous. The CDR3 is 13 amino acids. V was clipped by 2 bases and J by 4 bases, with 6 bases between them. In germline, CDR1 is MNHNS, CDR2 SASEGT. CDR3 sequence (DNA): TGTGCCAGCAGTGAATTGGTGTACAATGAGCAGTTCTTC. Translated, it gives CASSELVYNEQFF.

This clonotype was counted many times. The chain recombines TRBV6-5 with TRBJ1-6, with 7 bases matching TRBD1. V lost 2 bases to trimming and J lost 4 bases; unmatched junction nucleotides: 11. The length of the CDR3 is 18 residues. Germline V gene data show CDR1 as MNHEY and CDR2 as SVGAGI. CDR3 amino acids: CASSYTPTGRYYNSPLHF. The CDR3, as DNA: TGTGCCAGCAGTTACACCCCGACAGGGCGCTATTATAATTCACCCCTCCACTTT.

This clonotype has a handful of counts. The J gene is TRBJ1-2, the V gene TRBV7-9; 8 bases line up with TRBD1. Trimming at V came to 1 base and at J to 6 bases, leaving 7 bases not matched to a gene. Per germline, CDR1 SEHNR and CDR2 FQNEAQ (reference sequence). The CDR3 consists of 15 residues. CDR3 sequence reads: CASSLEPTGVNGYTF. Written as DNA, the CDR3 is TGTGCCAGCAGCTTAGAGCCGACAGGGGTTAATGGCTACACCTTC.

The chain combines TRBV19 with TRBJ1-1; D not resolved. Trimming cost V 2 bases and J 0 bases, with 10 bases left between them. This CDR3 spans 15 amino acids. The V gene's germline CDR1 is LNHDA and CDR2 SQIVND (reference sequence). This CDR3 is CASSILSGMNTEAFF. CDR3 in DNA: TGTGCCAGTAGTATACTCTCAGGAATGAACACTGAAGCTTTCTTT.

DNA for the CDR3: TGTGCCAGTAGCCCAAGCAATCAGCCCCAGCATTTT. This codes for CASSPSNQPQHF. The chain has TRBV19 and TRBJ1-5; the D is unclear. The CDR3 is 12 residues long. Germline V lookup: CDR1 LNHDA, CDR2 SQIVND (reference sequence). V was shortened by 6 bases and J by 1 base, with 4 bases between the two germline ends.

This clonotype was seen ten or more times. The chain joins TRBV6-1 to TRBJ2-7, with 7 bases fitting TRBD1. Germline CDR1 reads MNHNS; CDR2 reads SASEGT. After removal of 9 bases from V and 4 bases from J, the junction contained 6 bases not matched to a gene. The CDR3 length is 12 residues. The CDR3 bases are TGTGCCAGTTCCGGGACAGAGTACGAGCAGTACTTC. Translation gives CASSGTEYEQYF.

This clonotype has at least ten counts. The rearrangement joins TRBV7-6 to TRBJ2-3; 12 bases align to TRBD2. Germline V gene sequence: CDR1 SGHVS, CDR2 FNYEAQ. J gave up 6 bases and V 2 bases, and 3 bases lay outside the gene matches. This CDR3 region has 15 residues. The CDR3, as DNA: TGTGCCAGCAGCTTACTAGCGGGGGGGTTCGATACGCAGTATTTT. Its protein product is CASSLLAGGFDTQYF.

This chain joins TRBV7-9 and TRBJ1-2; D is unresolved. V was cut by 2 bases and J by 5 bases, with 0 bases left in between. The CDR3 spans 10 residues. Germline loops: CDR1 SEHNR, CDR2 FQNEAQ (reference sequence). CDR3: CASSLYGYTF. DNA of the CDR3: TGTGCCAGCAGCTTATATGGCTACACCTTC.

The chain couples TRBV2 to TRBJ1-4; 8 bases map to TRBD1. V lost 6 bases, J lost 7 bases, and 10 bases stayed unmatched. CDR3 length equals 15 residues. Germline V gene sequence: CDR1 SNHLY, CDR2 FYNNEI. The CDR3 loop is CASSYGTGRGEKLFF. The CDR3 DNA reads as TGTGCCAGCAGCTATGGGACAGGTAGAGGTGAAAAACTGTTTTTT.